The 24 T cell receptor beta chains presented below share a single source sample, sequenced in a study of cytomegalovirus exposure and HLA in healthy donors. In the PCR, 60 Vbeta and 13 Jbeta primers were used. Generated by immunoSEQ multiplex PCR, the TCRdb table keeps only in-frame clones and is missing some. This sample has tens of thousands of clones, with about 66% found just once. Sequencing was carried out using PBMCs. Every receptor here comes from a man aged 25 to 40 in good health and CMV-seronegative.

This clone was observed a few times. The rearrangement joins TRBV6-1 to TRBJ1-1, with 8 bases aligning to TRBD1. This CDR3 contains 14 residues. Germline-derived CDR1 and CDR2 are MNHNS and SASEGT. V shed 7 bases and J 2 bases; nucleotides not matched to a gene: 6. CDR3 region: CASTEDRVNTEAFF. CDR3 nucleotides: TGTGCCAGCACAGAGGACAGGGTCAACACTGAAGCTTTCTTT.

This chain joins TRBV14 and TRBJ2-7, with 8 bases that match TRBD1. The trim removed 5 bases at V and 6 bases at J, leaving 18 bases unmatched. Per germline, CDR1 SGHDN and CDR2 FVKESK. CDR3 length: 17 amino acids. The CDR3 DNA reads TGTGCCAGCAGCTCAAACCCCCGAACCGGGACAGGTACCGAGCAGTACTTC. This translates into CASSSNPRTGTGTEQYF. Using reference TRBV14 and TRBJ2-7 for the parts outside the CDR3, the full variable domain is EAGVTQFPSHSVIEKGQTVTLRCDPISGHDNLYWYRRVMGKEIKFLLHFVKESKQDESGMPNNRFLAERTGGTYSTLKVQPAELEDSGVYFCASSSNPRTGTGTEQYFGPGTRLTVT.

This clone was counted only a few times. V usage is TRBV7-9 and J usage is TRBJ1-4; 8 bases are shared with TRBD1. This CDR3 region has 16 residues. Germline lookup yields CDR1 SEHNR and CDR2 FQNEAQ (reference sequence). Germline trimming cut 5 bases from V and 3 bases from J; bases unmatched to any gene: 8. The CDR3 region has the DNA TGTGCCAGCAGCGCAGACAGGGGAGGCCCTAATGAAAAACTGTTTTTT. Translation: CASSADRGGPNEKLFF.

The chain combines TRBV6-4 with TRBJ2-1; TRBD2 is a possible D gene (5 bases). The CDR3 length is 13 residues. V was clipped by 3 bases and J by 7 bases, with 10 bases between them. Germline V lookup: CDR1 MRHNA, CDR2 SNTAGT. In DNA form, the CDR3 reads TGTGCCAGCAGTGAGAGGGAGATGAATGAGCAGTTCTTC. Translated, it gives CASSEREMNEQFF.

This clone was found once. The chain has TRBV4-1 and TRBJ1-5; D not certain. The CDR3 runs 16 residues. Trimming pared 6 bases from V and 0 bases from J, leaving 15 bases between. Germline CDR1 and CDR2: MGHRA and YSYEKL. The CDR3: CASSELVQNSNQPQHF. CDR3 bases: TGCGCCAGCAGTGAGCTGGTACAGAATAGCAATCAGCCCCAGCATTTT.

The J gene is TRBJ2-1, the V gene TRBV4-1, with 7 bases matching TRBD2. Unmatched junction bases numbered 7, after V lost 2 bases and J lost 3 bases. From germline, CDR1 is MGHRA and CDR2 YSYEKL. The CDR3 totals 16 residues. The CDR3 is CASSQKPGLNYNEQFF. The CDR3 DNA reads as TGCGCCAGCAGCCAAAAACCGGGACTAAACTACAATGAGCAGTTCTTC.

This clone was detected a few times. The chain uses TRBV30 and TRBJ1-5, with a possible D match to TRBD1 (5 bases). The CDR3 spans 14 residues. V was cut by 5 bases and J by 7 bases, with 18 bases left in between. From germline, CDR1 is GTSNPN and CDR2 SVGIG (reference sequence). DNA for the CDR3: TGTGCCTGGGGAGGGACCGTACAGGCCCAGCCCCAGCATTTT. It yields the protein CAWGGTVQAQPQHF.

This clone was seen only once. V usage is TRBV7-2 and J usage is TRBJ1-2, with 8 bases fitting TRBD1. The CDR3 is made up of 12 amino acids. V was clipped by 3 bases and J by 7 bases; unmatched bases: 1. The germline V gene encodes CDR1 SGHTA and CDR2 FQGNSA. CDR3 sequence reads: CASSFGQGGYTF. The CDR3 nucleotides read TGTGCCAGCAGCTTCGGACAGGGTGGCTACACCTTC.

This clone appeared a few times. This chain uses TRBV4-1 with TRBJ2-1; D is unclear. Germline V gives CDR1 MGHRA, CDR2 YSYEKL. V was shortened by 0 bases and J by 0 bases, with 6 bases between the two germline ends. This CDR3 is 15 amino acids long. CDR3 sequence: CASSQEARSYNEQFF. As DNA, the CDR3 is TGCGCCAGCAGCCAAGAAGCTCGCTCCTACAATGAGCAGTTCTTC.

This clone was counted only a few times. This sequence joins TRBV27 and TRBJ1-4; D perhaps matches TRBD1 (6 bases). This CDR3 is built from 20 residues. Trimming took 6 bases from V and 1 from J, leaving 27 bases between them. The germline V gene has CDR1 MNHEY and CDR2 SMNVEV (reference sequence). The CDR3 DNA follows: TGTGCCAGCAGCCTTGTCGGGGGGGCCAGGGCAAGGGGAACTAATGAAAAACTGTTTTTT. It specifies CASSLVGGARARGTNEKLFF.

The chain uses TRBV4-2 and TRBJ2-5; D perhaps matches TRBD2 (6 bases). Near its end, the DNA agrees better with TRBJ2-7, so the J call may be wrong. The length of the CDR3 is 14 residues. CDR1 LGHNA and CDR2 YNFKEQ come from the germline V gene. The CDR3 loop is CASSRGGVAYEQYF. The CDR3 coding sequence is TGTGCCAGCAGCCGGGGCGGGGTAGCTTACGAGCAGTACTTC.

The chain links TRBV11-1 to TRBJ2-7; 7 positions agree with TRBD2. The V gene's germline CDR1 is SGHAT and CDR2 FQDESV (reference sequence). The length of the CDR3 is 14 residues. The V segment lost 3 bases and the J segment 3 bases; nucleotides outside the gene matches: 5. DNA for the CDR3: TGTGCCAGCAGCTTGAGGCTAGCGGACTACGAGCAGTACTTC. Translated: CASSLRLADYEQYF.

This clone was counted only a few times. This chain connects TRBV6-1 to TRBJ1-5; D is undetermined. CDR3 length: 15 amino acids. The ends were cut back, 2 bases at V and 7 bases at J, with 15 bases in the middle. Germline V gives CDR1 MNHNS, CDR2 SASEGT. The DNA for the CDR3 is TGTGCCAGCAGTGAATTACCCGAGGGAGGCCAGCCCCAGCATTTT. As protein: CASSELPEGGQPQHF.

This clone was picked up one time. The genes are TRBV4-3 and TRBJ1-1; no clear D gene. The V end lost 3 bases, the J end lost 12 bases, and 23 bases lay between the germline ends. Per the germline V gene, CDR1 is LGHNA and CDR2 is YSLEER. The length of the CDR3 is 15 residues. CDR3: CASSQTDRGILFPFF. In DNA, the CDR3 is TGCGCCAGCAGCCAGACTGACCGGGGTATCCTTTTTCCTTTCTTT.

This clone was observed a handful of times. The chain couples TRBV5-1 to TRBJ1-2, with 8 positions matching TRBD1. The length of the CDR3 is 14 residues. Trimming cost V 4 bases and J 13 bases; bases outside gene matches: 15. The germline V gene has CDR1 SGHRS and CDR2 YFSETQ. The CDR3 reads CASSVEGSGQGLTF. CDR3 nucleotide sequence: TGCGCCAGCAGCGTGGAGGGGTCCGGACAGGGCCTCACCTTC.

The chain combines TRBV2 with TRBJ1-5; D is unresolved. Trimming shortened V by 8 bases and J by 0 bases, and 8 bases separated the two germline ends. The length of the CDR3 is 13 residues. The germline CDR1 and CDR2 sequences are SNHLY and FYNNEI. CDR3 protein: CASSRDSNQPQHF. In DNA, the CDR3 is TGTGCCAGCTCAAGAGATAGCAATCAGCCCCAGCATTTT.

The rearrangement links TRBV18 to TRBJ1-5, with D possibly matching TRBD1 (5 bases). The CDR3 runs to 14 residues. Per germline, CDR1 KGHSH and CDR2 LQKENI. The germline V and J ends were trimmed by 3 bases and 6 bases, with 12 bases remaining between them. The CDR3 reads CASSPQTDSQPQHF. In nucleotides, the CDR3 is TGTGCCAGCTCACCTCAGACAGACTCTCAGCCCCAGCATTTT.

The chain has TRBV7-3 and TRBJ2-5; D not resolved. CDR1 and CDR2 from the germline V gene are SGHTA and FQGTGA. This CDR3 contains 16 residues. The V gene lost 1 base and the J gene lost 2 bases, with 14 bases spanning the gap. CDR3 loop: CASSLNRWAEQETQYF. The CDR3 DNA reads TGTGCCAGCAGCTTAAATCGGTGGGCCGAACAAGAGACCCAGTACTTC.

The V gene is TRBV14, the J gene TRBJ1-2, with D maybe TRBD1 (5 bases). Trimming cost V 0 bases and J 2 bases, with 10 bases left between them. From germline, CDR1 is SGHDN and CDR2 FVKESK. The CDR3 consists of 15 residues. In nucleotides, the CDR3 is TGTGCCAGCAGCCAAGATCTAGGGGCGAACTATGGCTACACCTTC. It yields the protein CASSQDLGANYGYTF.

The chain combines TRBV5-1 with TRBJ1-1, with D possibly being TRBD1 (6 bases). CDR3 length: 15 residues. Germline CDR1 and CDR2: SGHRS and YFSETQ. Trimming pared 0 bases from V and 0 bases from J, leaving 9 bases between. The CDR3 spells CASSLGAGVNTEAFF. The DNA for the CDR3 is TGCGCCAGCAGCTTGGGCGCAGGGGTGAACACTGAAGCTTTCTTT.

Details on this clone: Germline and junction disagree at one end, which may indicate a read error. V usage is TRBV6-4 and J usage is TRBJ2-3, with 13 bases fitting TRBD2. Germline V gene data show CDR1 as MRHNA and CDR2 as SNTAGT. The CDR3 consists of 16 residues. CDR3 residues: CARSEGLAGGTDTQYF. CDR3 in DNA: TGTGCCCGCAGTGAAGGACTAGCGGGGGGCACAGATACGCAGTATTTT.

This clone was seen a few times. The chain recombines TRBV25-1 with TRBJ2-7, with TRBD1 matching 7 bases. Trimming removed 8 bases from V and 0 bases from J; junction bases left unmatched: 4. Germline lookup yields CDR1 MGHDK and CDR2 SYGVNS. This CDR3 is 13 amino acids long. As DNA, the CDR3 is TGTGCCAGCCAACAGGGGCACTCCTACGAGCAGTACTTC. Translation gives CASQQGHSYEQYF.

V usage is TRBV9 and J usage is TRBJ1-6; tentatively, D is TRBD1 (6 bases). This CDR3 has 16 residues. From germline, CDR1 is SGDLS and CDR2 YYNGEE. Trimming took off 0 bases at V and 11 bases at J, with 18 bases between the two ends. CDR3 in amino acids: CASSVGRAAGDTPLHF. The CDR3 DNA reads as TGTGCCAGCAGCGTAGGTAGGGCCGCAGGGGATACACCCCTCCACTTT.

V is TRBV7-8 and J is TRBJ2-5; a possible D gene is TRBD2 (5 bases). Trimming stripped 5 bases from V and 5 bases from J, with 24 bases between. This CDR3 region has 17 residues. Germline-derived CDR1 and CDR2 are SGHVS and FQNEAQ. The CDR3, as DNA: TGTGCCAGCAGCGCCCTTCTCGATGGGAGACTCCGCGAGACCCAGTACTTC. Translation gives CASSALLDGRLRETQYF.